This is a list of T cell receptor beta chains from one sample in a study of shared clonotypes between healthy human individuals. Sequenced by immunoSEQ multiplex PCR; TCRdb stores in-frame clones only, minus some. This table holds some 2,500,000 clones, about nine tenths found once. Sequencing used naive CD4+ T cells from PBMCs. The receptors shown here come from a man between 18 and 35 years old in good health. Some clones in this sample may be carry-over from other donors' samples. Both conserved end residues are part of each CDR3. D genes are given only for firm matches. Clone sizes are given selectively: once, few, many, or a class where the clone is expanded.

CDR3nt: TGTGCCAGCAGTGAAGCTGCCCCCGGGACAGGATATGGCTACACCTTC; CDR3aa: CASSEAAPGTGYGYTF; len: 16; abundance: .; d_gene: TRBD1; v_gene: TRBV2; j_gene: TRBJ1-2
CDR3nt: TGTGCCAGTATGGGACTAGCGGGAAGTGAGTCCTACAATGAGCAGTTCTTC; CDR3aa: CASMGLAGSESYNEQFF; len: 17; abundance: .; d_gene: TRBD2; v_gene: TRBV19; j_gene: TRBJ2-1
CDR3nt: TGTGCCAGCAGTTTTCCAGATGAGCAGTTCTTC; CDR3aa: CASSFPDEQFF; len: 11; abundance: .; d_gene: .; v_gene: TRBV28; j_gene: TRBJ2-1
CDR3nt: TGTGCCAGCAGTTTAGGGGGCGCAGGTGAAAAACTGTTTTTT; CDR3aa: CASSLGGAGEKLFF; len: 14; abundance: .; d_gene: TRBD1; v_gene: TRBV6-6; j_gene: TRBJ1-4
CDR3nt: TGCGCCAGCTCCCAACAGGGAGATACGCAGTATTTT; CDR3aa: CASSQQGDTQYF; len: 12; abundance: .; d_gene: .; v_gene: TRBV5-1; j_gene: TRBJ2-3
CDR3nt: TGCGCCAGCAGCACAGTAGCGGGAGGGCCAGAGACCCAGTACTTC; CDR3aa: CASSTVAGGPETQYF; len: 15; abundance: .; d_gene: TRBD2; v_gene: TRBV5-1; j_gene: TRBJ2-5
CDR3nt: TGTGCCAGCAGCCCTGAAGCTAGCGGGAGTTTATACACCGGGGAGCTGTTTTTT; CDR3aa: CASSPEASGSLYTGELFF; len: 18; abundance: .; d_gene: TRBD2; v_gene: TRBV14; j_gene: TRBJ2-2
CDR3nt: TGTGCCAGCAGCGTAGGGGTCATCTCGAACACCGGGGAGCTGTTTTTT; CDR3aa: CASSVGVISNTGELFF; len: 16; abundance: .; d_gene: .; v_gene: TRBV9; j_gene: TRBJ2-2
CDR3nt: TGCGCCAGCAGCCCGAGCCCCCTCCGGGACAGGGTTAGTACGAACACCATATATTTT; CDR3aa: CASSPSPLRDRVSTNTIYF; len: 19; abundance: .; d_gene: TRBD1; v_gene: TRBV4-1; j_gene: TRBJ1-3
CDR3nt: TGCGCCAGCAGCTTCCGGGACAGGGGCGAGCAGTACTTC; CDR3aa: CASSFRDRGEQYF; len: 13; abundance: .; d_gene: TRBD1; v_gene: TRBV5-1; j_gene: TRBJ2-7
CDR3nt: TGCAGTGGGTCCCGCAACACTGAAGCTTTCTTT; CDR3aa: CSGSRNTEAFF; len: 11; abundance: .; d_gene: .; v_gene: TRBV20-1; j_gene: TRBJ1-1
CDR3nt: TGTGCCACCTCGGTGGGGTACGAGCAGTACTTC; CDR3aa: CATSVGYEQYF; len: 11; abundance: .; d_gene: .; v_gene: TRBV28; j_gene: TRBJ2-7
CDR3nt: TGTGCCAGCAGCGTAGGTAAGGCGAGCTCCTACGAGCAGTACTTC; CDR3aa: CASSVGKASSYEQYF; len: 15; abundance: .; d_gene: .; v_gene: TRBV9; j_gene: TRBJ2-7
CDR3nt: TGTGCCAGCAGACTGGGACTGACCAACACAGATACGCAGTATTTT; CDR3aa: CASRLGLTNTDTQYF; len: 15; abundance: .; d_gene: .; v_gene: TRBV28; j_gene: TRBJ2-3
CDR3nt: TGTGCCAGCAGTGAAGTTCACACGGTGAACACTGAAGCTTTCTTT; CDR3aa: CASSEVHTVNTEAFF; len: 15; abundance: few; d_gene: .; v_gene: TRBV6-1; j_gene: TRBJ1-1
CDR3nt: TGTGCCCCCCCTAAGGCCCATTCACCCCTCCACTTT; CDR3aa: CAPPKAHSPLHF; len: 12; abundance: .; d_gene: .; v_gene: TRBV28; j_gene: TRBJ1-6
CDR3nt: TGCGCCAGCAGTCTACTAGCGCCGGAGTATGGCTACACCTTC; CDR3aa: CASSLLAPEYGYTF; len: 14; abundance: .; d_gene: .; v_gene: TRBV5-1; j_gene: TRBJ1-2
CDR3nt: TGTGCCAGCAGCTTACAGGGGAGTCTGAACACTGAAGCTTTCTTT; CDR3aa: CASSLQGSLNTEAFF; len: 15; abundance: .; d_gene: TRBD1; v_gene: TRBV6-5; j_gene: TRBJ1-1
CDR3nt: TGTGCCAGCAGCCCCGGGACTAACTCCTACGAGCAGTACTTC; CDR3aa: CASSPGTNSYEQYF; len: 14; abundance: .; d_gene: TRBD2; v_gene: TRBV7-7; j_gene: TRBJ2-7
CDR3nt: TGTGCCAGCAGCCAAGTCGGAGGGTGGACTGAAGCTTTCTTT; CDR3aa: CASSQVGGWTEAFF; len: 14; abundance: once; d_gene: .; v_gene: TRBV14; j_gene: TRBJ1-1
CDR3nt: TGTGCCAGCAGCCTAGACAGACACACTGAAGCTTTCTTT; CDR3aa: CASSLDRHTEAFF; len: 13; abundance: once; d_gene: .; v_gene: TRBV5-4; j_gene: TRBJ1-1
CDR3nt: TGCGCCAGCAGCTTGAAGGGGACAGGGTCCTCCGGGGAGCTGTTTTTT; CDR3aa: CASSLKGTGSSGELFF; len: 16; abundance: .; d_gene: TRBD1; v_gene: TRBV5-1; j_gene: TRBJ2-2
CDR3nt: TGTGCCAGCAGCGGCGGACGGCGCGAAGAGCAGTACTTC; CDR3aa: CASSGGRREEQYF; len: 13; abundance: .; d_gene: .; v_gene: TRBV5-4; j_gene: TRBJ2-7
CDR3nt: TGCGCCAGCAGCCAAGTGGGTGGGACAGATACGCAGTATTTT; CDR3aa: CASSQVGGTDTQYF; len: 14; abundance: .; d_gene: .; v_gene: TRBV4-1; j_gene: TRBJ2-3